This TCR beta chain was identified during a study of blood T cell repertoires in COVID-19. Turning to the study itself: Acute and convalescent COVID-19 specimens originated in the United States, Italy and Spain. The cDNA or gDNA used as material had been derived from T cells, B-cell-depleted T cells, or PBMCs.

TCRdb's copy holds only in-frame clones and misses some; the assay was immunoSEQ multiplex PCR. The top ten hold 2.5% to 3.5% of the sample, which has under 250,000 clones, about four fifths seen once. Germline V gives CDR1 ENHRY, CDR2 SYGVKD. V was clipped by 2 bases and J by 2 bases; unmatched bases: 12. The length of the CDR3 is 19 residues. The receptor's source is a man in his forties or fifties with active or convalescent COVID-19. The rearrangement links TRBV10-3 to TRBJ2-3; 11 positions agree with TRBD2. The sample comprised peripheral blood. CDR3 loop: CAISEPPRGTSGDTDTQYF. The CDR3 nucleotides are TGTGCCATCAGTGAGCCACCGAGGGGGACTAGCGGAGACACAGATACGCAGTATTTT.